This T cell receptor beta chain was retrieved from a study of T cell changes during pregnancy in multiple sclerosis. CDR1 is MDHEN and CDR2 is SYDVKM in the germline V gene. The CDR3 is 16 residues long. With 0 bases clipped from V and 4 bases from J, the junction kept 4 bases outside the gene matches. The method was immunoSEQ multiplex PCR; TCRdb's version includes in-frame clones alone and lacks a portion of them. This repertoire shows tens of thousands of clones, around 92% found once; its top ten account for about 2.8%. This clonotype originated in a female donor with multiple sclerosis, enrolled in a pregnancy study. Specimen: peripheral blood, collected before pregnancy. V gene TRBV28 combines with J gene TRBJ2-3; 10 bases match TRBD2. The CDR3 DNA is TGTGCCAGCAGTTTATGGATAGCGGGAGGTTCAGATACGCAGTATTTT. Amino acids: CASSLWIAGGSDTQYF.